Reported below is one TCR beta chain. Its antigen is unidentified. The source of the sample is a study of tumor-infiltrating lymphocytes in primary liver carcinoma. General study results and limits: Pairs comparing tumor with adjacent tissue or blood overlapped less than pairs drawn from tumor regions.

The CDR3 extends over 14 amino acids. Germline assignment: CDR1 MNHNS and CDR2 SASEGT. V lost 2 bases, J lost 6 bases, and 11 bases lay in between. Between 20 and 30 mg of unsorted bulk tissue served as the source from which RNA and DNA were co-extracted. TCR beta cDNA came from approximately 490 ng total RNA, primed with a constant-region primer. Three rounds of nested multiplex PCR with slightly modified ARM-PCR produced TCR beta libraries. Forward primers for TRBV1-TRBV30 and a C-beta reverse primer served the first two PCR rounds, at 10 cycles each. TCRdb recomputed calls from the multiplex PCR reads with MiXCR, one row per CDR3 protein. In the table there are some 30,000 distinct CDR3 sequences, approximately 76% of which are singletons.

Material: liver tumor tissue from sampling region 3. Noted subset: tumor region T3, left-lateral pole. The V gene is TRBV6-1, the J gene TRBJ1-5; D remains ambiguous. The clonotype comes from a woman aged 25-40 years with primary liver carcinoma and hepatitis B virus infection. CDR3 sequence (DNA): TGTGCCAGCAGTGAAACCGGCAAGGTTCAGCCCCAGCATTTT. It is translated as CASSETGKVQPQHF.